This is a list of T cell receptor beta chains from one sample in a study of blood T cells in healthy people across ages. TCRdb used MiXCR to reprocess the 5' RACE reads, holding one entry per CDR3 protein. The sample lists about 1.4 million distinct CDR3 sequences, around 55% occurring once. The material sequenced was blood. All receptors come from a man younger than 30 in good health. The CDR3 runs from the conserved cysteine through the conserved F or W. A D gene is named only where the DNA matches it firmly. Clone sizes are given selectively: once, few, many, or a class where the clone is expanded.

size | J | D | V | DNA | CDR3
. | TRBJ1-1 | TRBD1 | TRBV13 | TGTGCCAGCAGGGACAGGGAAACTGAAGCTTTCTTT | CASRDRETEAFF
. | TRBJ2-1 | . | TRBV4-1 | TGCGCCAGCAGCCAAGCCCTCGGGAGCTCCTACAATGAGCAGTTCTTC | CASSQALGSSYNEQFF
. | TRBJ2-7 | . | TRBV29-1 | TGCAGCGTTGAGGCGTGGGGGGAAGAGGACGAGCAGTACTTC | CSVEAWGEEDEQYF
. | TRBJ2-3 | . | TRBV10-3 | TGTGCCATCAGTGGTAGGGGAAGATATACGCAGTATTTT | CAISGRGRYTQYF
. | TRBJ2-1 | . | TRBV9 | TGTGCCAGCACAGGCCTGGAGGGGGCTCGCTCCTACAATGAGCAGTTCTTC | CASTGLEGARSYNEQFF
. | TRBJ2-7 | . | TRBV11-2 | TGTGCCAGCAGCATATTCCCCTATTCCTACGAGCAGTACTTC | CASSIFPYSYEQYF
many | TRBJ2-5 | . | TRBV25-1 | TGTGCCAGCAGTCCCAGAGTCGGCTGGGAGACCCAGTACTTC | CASSPRVGWETQYF
. | TRBJ1-6 | . | TRBV10-1 | TGCGCCAGCAGTGAAGGCATGACGGCGCCCCTCCACTTT | CASSEGMTAPLHF
. | TRBJ2-5 | TRBD2 | TRBV2 | TGTGCCAGCAGTGAACGAGCGGGAATGGAGACCCAGTACTTC | CASSERAGMETQYF
once | TRBJ2-3 | TRBD2 | TRBV20-1 | TGCAGTGCTCACAGACTAGCGGCAGATACGCAGTATTTT | CSAHRLAADTQYF
once | TRBJ1-1 | . | TRBV5-1 | TGCGCCAGCAGCCCTCGACAGGACCGAAACACTGAAGCTTTCTTT | CASSPRQDRNTEAFF
. | TRBJ2-7 | TRBD2 | TRBV18 | TGTGCCAGCTCACCACCTAGCGGGTTCAATGAGCAGTACTTC | CASSPPSGFNEQYF
. | TRBJ2-1 | TRBD2 | TRBV10-3 | TGTGCCACCAACCCCTCTAGCGGCAATGAGCAGTTCTTC | CATNPSSGNEQFF
. | TRBJ2-3 | . | TRBV20-1 | TGCAGTGCTACCGACGGAATCTCTAGCACAGATACGCAGTATTTT | CSATDGISSTDTQYF
. | TRBJ2-7 | . | TRBV15 | TGTGCCACCAGCCGGGGTAGAACGCCACTCGAGCAGTACTTC | CATSRGRTPLEQYF
. | TRBJ2-3 | TRBD1 | TRBV5-1 | TGCGCCAGCAGCACCGGACAGGGCAAAGATACGCAGTATTTT | CASSTGQGKDTQYF
few | TRBJ2-7 | TRBD2 | TRBV4-2 | TGTGCCAGCAGCCAAGAGACTAGCGGGAGCAATGAGCAGTACTTC | CASSQETSGSNEQYF
. | TRBJ2-7 | . | TRBV7-8 | TGTGCCAGCAGCCAATTCACAGGGTTAGTCTACGAGCAGTACTTC | CASSQFTGLVYEQYF
. | TRBJ1-1 | TRBD1 | TRBV25-1 | TGTGCCAGCCAGACAGGGGACGGAGAAATGAACACTGAAGCTTTCTTT | CASQTGDGEMNTEAFF
few | TRBJ2-6 | TRBD1 | TRBV6-5 | TGTGCCAGCAGGCTACAGGGGGGTGGGGCCAACGTCCTGACTTTC | CASRLQGGGANVLTF
. | TRBJ2-4 | TRBD2 | TRBV20-1 | TGCAGTGCTAGTGAACTAGCGGAAGCCAAAAACATTCAGTACTTC | CSASELAEAKNIQYF
. | TRBJ2-7 | . | TRBV27 | TGTGCCAGCAGCCGTGGGACCTCGATCTACGAGCAGTACTTC | CASSRGTSIYEQYF
few | TRBJ2-7 | . | TRBV4-3 | TGCGCCAGCAGCCAAGATACCGCAGTAGTGTCCTACAATGAGCAGTACTTC | CASSQDTAVVSYNEQYF
. | TRBJ1-4 | TRBD1 | TRBV7-9 | TGTGCCAGCAGCTCGACGACCGGGACAGGGTTTAGAAAACTGTTTTTT | CASSSTTGTGFRKLFF
. | TRBJ2-7 | TRBD1 | TRBV6-2/TRBV6-3 | TGTGCCAGCAGACCGGTGACAGGGGTCGAGCAGTACTTC | CASRPVTGVEQYF
. | TRBJ1-4 | TRBD1 | TRBV11-2 | TGTGCCAGCAGCGCCTGGGGACAGGGGACTAATGAAAAACTGTTTTTT | CASSAWGQGTNEKLFF
. | TRBJ2-3 | TRBD2 | TRBV4-2 | TGTGGCAGCAGCCAAGGGAATAGCGGGAGTATGGATACGCAGTATTTT | CGSSQGNSGSMDTQYF
. | TRBJ1-5 | . | TRBV20-1 | TGCAGTGCTCTCAGATCCGGGCCTAGCGGGCCCCAGCATTTT | CSALRSGPSGPQHF
. | TRBJ2-2 | . | TRBV11-2 | TGTGCCAGCAGTCAAAAAGACACCCGCACCGGGGAGCTGTTTTTT | CASSQKDTRTGELFF
. | TRBJ2-7 | TRBD2 | TRBV11-2 | TGTGCCAGCAGCGAAGAACTAGCGGGGGGCTCCTACGAGCAGTACTTC | CASSEELAGGSYEQYF
. | TRBJ2-5 | . | TRBV2 | TGTGCCAGCAGTAGGGACCTGGGGGAGACCCAGTACTTC | CASSRDLGETQYF
. | TRBJ2-2 | TRBD2 | TRBV10-3 | TGTGCCATCAGTGACGGACTAGCGGGAGAGAAGCGGGAGCTGTTTTTT | CAISDGLAGEKRELFF
. | TRBJ1-2 | . | TRBV4-1 | TGCGCCAGCAGCCATAATACCTGGGACAAATATGGCTACACCTTC | CASSHNTWDKYGYTF
few | TRBJ2-7 | . | TRBV29-1 | TGCAGCGTTGTGCCGTCGGTTAGTCCCTCCTACGAGCAGTACTTC | CSVVPSVSPSYEQYF
. | TRBJ2-7 | . | TRBV27 | TGTGCCAGCAGTATTCTAGGACTGGACGAGCAGTACTTC | CASSILGLDEQYF
. | TRBJ1-2 | . | TRBV7-9 | TGTGCCAGCAGCTCCGCGGGGGGAAGCACCTATGGCTACACCTTC | CASSSAGGSTYGYTF
. | TRBJ1-5 | . | TRBV12-3/TRBV12-4 | TGTGCCAGCAGTTCCCCGTGGGCCAGTCCTCAGCCCCAGCATTTT | CASSSPWASPQPQHF
few | TRBJ1-5 | . | TRBV5-5 | TGTGCCAGCAGCTTGCGGGCGGATTATAGCAATCAGCCCCAGCATTTT | CASSLRADYSNQPQHF
. | TRBJ2-3 | TRBD1 | TRBV12-3/TRBV12-4 | TGTGCCAGCAATCTAGTGGGACAGGGGTTTGCAGATACGCAGTATTTT | CASNLVGQGFADTQYF
few | TRBJ2-1 | . | TRBV3-1 | TGTGCTACCCAAGAAGACGATTACAATGAGCAGTTCTTC | CATQEDDYNEQFF
. | TRBJ2-3 | TRBD1 | TRBV20-1 | TGCAGTGCCTCACAAATTGAAGGGACAGGCCTTGATACGCAGTATTTT | CSASQIEGTGLDTQYF
. | TRBJ2-7 | . | TRBV4-3 | TGCGCCAGCAAATCCGGGACTGACTCCTACGAGCAGTACTTC | CASKSGTDSYEQYF
. | TRBJ2-7 | TRBD2 | TRBV6-6 | TGTGCCAGCAGTTACACAACTAGCGGGAGGGCCTACGAGCAGTACTTC | CASSYTTSGRAYEQYF